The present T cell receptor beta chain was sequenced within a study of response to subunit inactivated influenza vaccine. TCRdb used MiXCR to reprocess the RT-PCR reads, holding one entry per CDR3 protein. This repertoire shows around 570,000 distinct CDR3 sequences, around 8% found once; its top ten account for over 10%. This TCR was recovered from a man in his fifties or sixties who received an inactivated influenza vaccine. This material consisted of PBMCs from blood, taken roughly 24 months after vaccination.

Here the CDR3 reads CASSPQPGQVLTYGYTF. As DNA, the CDR3 is TGTGCCAGCAGTCCCCAACCGGGACAAGTACTAACTTATGGCTACACCTTC. The chain is built from TRBV27 and TRBJ1-2; tentatively, D is TRBD1 (6 bases). CDR3 length: 17 residues. Between the trimmed V and J ends, which lost 5 bases and 5 bases, there was a span of 24 bases. From germline, CDR1 is MNHEY and CDR2 SMNVEV (reference sequence).